This entry concerns a single T cell receptor beta chain. The CDR3 runs to 13 residues. Germline V gene lookup returns CDR1 SGDLS and CDR2 YYNGEE. Between the trimmed V and J ends, which lost 4 bases and 11 bases, there was a span of 18 bases. This entry belongs to a study of cytomegalovirus exposure and HLA in healthy donors. The PCR used 60 Vbeta and 13 Jbeta primers. This table comes from immunoSEQ multiplex PCR, and its TCRdb copy is limited to in-frame clones, with some not included. The repertoire consists of 150,000 to 200,000 clones, with 65% to 85% occurring once and the leading ten covering roughly 0.098%.

The chain carries TRBV9 and TRBJ1-1; weak D call: TRBD1 (5 bases). The sequence was collected from a boy aged 2 to 10 in good health and CMV-seronegative. Sequencing was carried out using PBMCs. The CDR3 DNA reads TGTGCCAGCAGCACTGGCCGGGAGGGGAGGGCTTTCTTT. Protein product: CASSTGREGRAFF.